Detailed here is one TCR beta chain. CDR1 and CDR2 from the germline V gene are KGHDR and SFDVKD. The CDR3 runs to 16 residues. Trimming cost V 4 bases and J 4 bases; bases outside gene matches: 7. All enrollees were about 18 to 89 years old and from roughly 22 US areas. Donors in Cohort 3 counted as recovered after two negative PCRs, clearance, or symptom resolution. These data originate in a study of blood T cell repertoires in COVID-19. Overall study context: Sites across the United States, Italy and Spain contributed samples from acute and convalescent COVID-19. The cDNA or gDNA used as material had been derived from T cells, B-cell-depleted T cells, or PBMCs.

Method: immunoSEQ multiplex PCR; TCRdb's copy keeps in-frame clones and lacks some. The repertoire holds 200,000 to 250,000 clones, with approximately 80% as singletons. The sample consisted of PBMCs or T cells enriched from blood (not recorded which). The TCR sequence derives from a man in his sixties who had recovered from COVID-19. The J gene is TRBJ2-3, the V gene TRBV24-1; TRBD1 matches at 10 bases. The CDR3 spells CATSDPGTGEADTQYF. CDR3 bases: TGTGCCACCAGTGACCCCGGGACAGGGGAGGCAGATACGCAGTATTTT.